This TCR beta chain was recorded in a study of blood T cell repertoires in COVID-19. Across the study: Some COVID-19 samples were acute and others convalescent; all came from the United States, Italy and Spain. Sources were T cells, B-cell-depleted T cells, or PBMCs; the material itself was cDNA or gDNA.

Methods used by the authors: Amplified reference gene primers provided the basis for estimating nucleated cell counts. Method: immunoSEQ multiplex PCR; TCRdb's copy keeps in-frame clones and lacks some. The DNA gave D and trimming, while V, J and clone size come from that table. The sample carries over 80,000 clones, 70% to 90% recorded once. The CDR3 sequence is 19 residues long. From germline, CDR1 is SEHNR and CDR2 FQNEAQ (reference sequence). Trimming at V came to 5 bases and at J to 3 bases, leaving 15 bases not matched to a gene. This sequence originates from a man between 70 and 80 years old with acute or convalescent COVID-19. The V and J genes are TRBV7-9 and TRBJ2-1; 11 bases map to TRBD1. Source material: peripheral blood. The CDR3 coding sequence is TGTGCCAGCAGCCTGGACAGGGGGCGGAAGATCCAGTTCTACAATGAGCAGTTCTTC. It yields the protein CASSLDRGRKIQFYNEQFF.